This T cell receptor (beta chain) derives from a study of technical replicates of blood from several donors. Clones were read by immunoSEQ multiplex PCR, and TCRdb kept only the in-frame ones, dropping some. Among around 76,000 clones, 95% to 99% were seen once, and the ten largest hold around 0.22%. Germline V gene lookup returns CDR1 LGHNA and CDR2 YSLEER. The CDR3 is made up of 15 amino acids. J was trimmed by 5 bases and V by 4 bases; bases with no gene match: 2. This chain connects TRBV4-3 to TRBJ2-1, with TRBD2 matching over 13 bases. Sequences were obtained from T cells isolated from PBMCs. The TCR comes from a human donor in good health. The CDR3 DNA reads as TGCGCCAGCAGCCGGACTAGCGGGAGTAACAATGAGCAGTTCTTC. Translated: CASSRTSGSNNEQFF.